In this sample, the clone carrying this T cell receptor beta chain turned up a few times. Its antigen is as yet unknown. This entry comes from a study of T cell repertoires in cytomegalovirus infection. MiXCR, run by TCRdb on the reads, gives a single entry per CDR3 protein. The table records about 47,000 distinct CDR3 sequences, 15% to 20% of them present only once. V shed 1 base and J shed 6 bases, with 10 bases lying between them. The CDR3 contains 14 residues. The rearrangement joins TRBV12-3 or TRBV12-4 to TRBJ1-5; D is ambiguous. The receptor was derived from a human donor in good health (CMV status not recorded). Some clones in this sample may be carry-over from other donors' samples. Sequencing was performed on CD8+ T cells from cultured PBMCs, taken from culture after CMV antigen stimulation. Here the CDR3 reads CASSLEALSQPQHF. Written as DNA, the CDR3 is TGTGCCAGCAGTTTAGAGGCATTGAGTCAGCCCCAGCATTTT.